This entry features one T cell receptor (beta chain) sequence. This CDR3 is also generated by other DNA sequences in the sample. This record comes from a study of blood T cell repertoires in COVID-19. Measured with immunoSEQ multiplex PCR; TCRdb has only the in-frame clones, and not every one. The sample gives a few hundred thousand clones, roughly 89% of which show up once; approximately 3% is in the top ten. The germline CDR1 and CDR2 sequences are KGHSH and LQKENI. V was clipped by 6 bases and J by 3 bases; unmatched bases: 3. This CDR3 has 13 amino acids. V and J are TRBV18 and TRBJ1-2, with 8 bases identical to TRBD1. Material: peripheral blood. The TCR was taken from a woman aged 25-40 years with active or convalescent COVID-19. The CDR3, as DNA: TGTGCCAGCTCTCAACAGGGGGACTATGGCTACACCTTC. Its protein product is CASSQQGDYGYTF.